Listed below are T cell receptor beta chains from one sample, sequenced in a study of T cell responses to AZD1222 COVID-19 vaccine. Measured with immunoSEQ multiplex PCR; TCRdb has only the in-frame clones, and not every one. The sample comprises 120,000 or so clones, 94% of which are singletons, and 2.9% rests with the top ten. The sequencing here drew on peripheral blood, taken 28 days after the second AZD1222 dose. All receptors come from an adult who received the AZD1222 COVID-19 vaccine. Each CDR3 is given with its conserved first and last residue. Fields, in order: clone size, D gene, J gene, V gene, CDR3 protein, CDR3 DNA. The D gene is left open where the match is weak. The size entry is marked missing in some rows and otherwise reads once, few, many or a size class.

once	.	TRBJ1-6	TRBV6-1	CASSEAGLNSPLHF	TGTGCCAGCAGTGAAGCGGGATTAAATTCACCCCTCCACTTT
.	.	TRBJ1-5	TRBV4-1	CASSQDTGTRQPQHF	TGCGCCAGCAGCCAAGACACAGGGACCCGCCAGCCCCAGCATTTT
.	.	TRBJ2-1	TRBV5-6	CASSSLVRGYEQFF	TGTGCCAGCAGCTCGCTCGTCAGGGGATATGAGCAGTTCTTC
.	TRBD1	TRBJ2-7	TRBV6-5	CASSYSDRGFGEQYF	TGTGCCAGCAGTTACTCGGACAGGGGATTCGGCGAGCAGTACTTC
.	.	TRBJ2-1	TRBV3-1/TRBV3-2	CASSQGGSYNEQFF	TGTGCCAGCAGCCAAGGGGGGAGTTACAATGAGCAGTTCTTC
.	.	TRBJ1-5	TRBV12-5	CASGSFVSTDWVSNQPQHF	TGTGCTAGTGGTTCCTTCGTATCGACGGACTGGGTGTCCAATCAGCCCCAGCATTTT
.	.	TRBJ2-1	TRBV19	CASSRVGDEQFF	TGTGCCAGTAGTAGGGTAGGCGATGAGCAGTTCTTC
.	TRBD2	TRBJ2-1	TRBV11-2	CASSLRGGSSYNEQFF	TGTGCCAGCAGCTTAAGAGGCGGGAGCTCCTACAATGAGCAGTTCTTC
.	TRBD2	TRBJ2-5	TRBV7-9	CASSRTSGQETQYF	TGTGCCAGCAGCCGGACTAGCGGCCAAGAGACCCAGTACTTC
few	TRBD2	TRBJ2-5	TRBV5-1	CASSLAPAGAQETQYF	TGCGCCAGCAGCTTGGCCCCAGCGGGGGCTCAAGAGACCCAGTACTTC
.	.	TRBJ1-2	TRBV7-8	CASSWAGGHEYYGYTF	TGTGCCAGCAGCTGGGCGGGAGGCCATGAGTACTATGGCTACACCTTC
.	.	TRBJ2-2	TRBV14	CASSHTAGELFF	TGTGCCAGCAGCCACACCGCAGGGGAGCTGTTTTTT
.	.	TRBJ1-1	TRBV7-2	CASSLAGGVTEAFF	TGTGCCAGCAGCTTAGCGGGAGGGGTCACTGAAGCTTTCTTT
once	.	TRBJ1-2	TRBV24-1	CATSEGNPYIYGYTF	TGTGCCACCAGTGAGGGGAATCCCTACATCTATGGCTACACCTTC
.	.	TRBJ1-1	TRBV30	CAWSFFAGTNTEAFF	TGTGCCTGGAGTTTTTTTGCAGGGACGAACACTGAAGCTTTCTTT
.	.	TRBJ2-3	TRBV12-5	CASGLATTTSTDTQYF	TGTGCTAGTGGTTTAGCCACAACGACTAGCACAGATACGCAGTATTTT
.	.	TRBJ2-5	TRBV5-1	CASSFQETQYF	TGCGCCAGCAGCTTCCAAGAGACCCAGTACTTC
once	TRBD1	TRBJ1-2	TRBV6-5	CASSPLERTGYGYTF	TGTGCCAGCAGTCCGCTCGAAAGGACAGGTTATGGCTACACCTTC
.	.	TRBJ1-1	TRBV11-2	CASTTPGTEAFF	TGTGCCAGCACCACACCCGGGACTGAAGCTTTCTTT
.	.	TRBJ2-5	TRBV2	CASSPWVETQYF	TGTGCCAGCAGTCCTTGGGTAGAGACCCAGTACTTC
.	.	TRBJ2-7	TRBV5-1	CASSLDSLFYEQYF	TGCGCCAGCAGCTTGGACAGCCTCTTCTACGAGCAGTACTTC
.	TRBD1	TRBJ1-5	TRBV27	CASSLAGTGPETPQHF	TGTGCCAGCAGTTTAGCCGGGACAGGACCGGAGACGCCCCAGCATTTT
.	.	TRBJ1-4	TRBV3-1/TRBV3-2	CASSQAVGTNEKLFF	TGTGCCAGCAGCCAAGCGGTAGGGACTAATGAAAAACTGTTTTTT
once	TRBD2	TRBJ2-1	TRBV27	CASTLTLAGAYNEQFF	TGTGCCAGCACCCTCACACTAGCGGGTGCATACAATGAGCAGTTCTTC
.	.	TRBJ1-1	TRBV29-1	CSVLRQRDTEAFF	TGCAGCGTCCTGCGACAGCGAGACACTGAAGCTTTCTTT
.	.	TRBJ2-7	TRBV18	CASSPGDATLREQYF	TGTGCCAGCTCACCAGGGGACGCTACCTTACGAGAGCAGTACTTC
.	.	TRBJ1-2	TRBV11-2	CASSHTEGQNYGYTF	TGTGCCAGCAGCCATACAGAAGGACAGAACTATGGCTACACCTTC
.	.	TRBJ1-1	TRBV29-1	CSVGSGSMNTEAFF	TGCAGCGTTGGCTCGGGCAGCATGAACACTGAAGCTTTCTTT
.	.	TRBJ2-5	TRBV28	CASSLPTGFRTQYF	TGTGCCAGCAGTTTACCAACAGGGTTTCGGACCCAGTACTTC
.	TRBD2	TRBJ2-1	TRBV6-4	CASSGSSGGGTAYNEQFF	TGTGCCAGCAGTGGGTCCAGCGGGGGGGGGACCGCCTACAATGAGCAGTTCTTC
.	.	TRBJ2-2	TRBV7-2	CASSLLMAGTGELFF	TGTGCCAGCAGCTTATTGATGGCGGGGACCGGGGAGCTGTTTTTT
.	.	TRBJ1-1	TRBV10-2	CASRTDAGLMNTEAFF	TGCGCCAGCCGGACCGACGCTGGGCTGATGAACACTGAAGCTTTCTTT
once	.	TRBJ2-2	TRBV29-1	CSVGRVDGELFF	TGCAGCGTTGGGAGGGTCGACGGGGAGCTGTTTTTT
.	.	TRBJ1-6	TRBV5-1	CARPDREEIGSYNSPLHF	TGCGCCAGGCCGGACAGAGAGGAAATCGGCTCCTATAATTCACCCCTCCACTTT
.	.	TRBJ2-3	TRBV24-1	CATSDPPADTQYF	TGTGCCACCAGTGACCCCCCTGCTGATACGCAGTATTTT
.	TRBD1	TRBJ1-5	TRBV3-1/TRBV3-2	CASSQGAGGPQPQHF	TGTGCCAGCAGCCAAGGGGCAGGGGGCCCTCAGCCCCAGCATTTT
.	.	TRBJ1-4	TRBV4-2	CASSQAGAIATNEKLFF	TGTGCCAGCAGCCAAGCCGGGGCGATCGCAACTAATGAAAAACTGTTTTTT
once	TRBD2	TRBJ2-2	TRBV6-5	CAAEGGLTGELFF	TGTGCCGCGGAGGGAGGGCTCACCGGGGAGCTGTTTTTT